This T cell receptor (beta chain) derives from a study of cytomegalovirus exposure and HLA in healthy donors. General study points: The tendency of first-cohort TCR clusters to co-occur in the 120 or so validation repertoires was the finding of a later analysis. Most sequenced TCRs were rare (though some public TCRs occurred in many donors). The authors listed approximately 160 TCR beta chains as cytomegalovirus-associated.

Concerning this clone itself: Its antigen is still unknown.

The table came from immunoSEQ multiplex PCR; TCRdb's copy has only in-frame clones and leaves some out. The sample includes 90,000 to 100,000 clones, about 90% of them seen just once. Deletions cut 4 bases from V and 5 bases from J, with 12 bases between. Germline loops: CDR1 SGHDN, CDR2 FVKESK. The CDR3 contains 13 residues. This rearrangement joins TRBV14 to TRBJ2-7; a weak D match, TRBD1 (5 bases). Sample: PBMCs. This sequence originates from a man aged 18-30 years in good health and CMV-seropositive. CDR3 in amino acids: CASSPLTENEQYF. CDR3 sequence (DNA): TGTGCCAGCAGCCCGCTGACAGAGAACGAGCAGTACTTC.